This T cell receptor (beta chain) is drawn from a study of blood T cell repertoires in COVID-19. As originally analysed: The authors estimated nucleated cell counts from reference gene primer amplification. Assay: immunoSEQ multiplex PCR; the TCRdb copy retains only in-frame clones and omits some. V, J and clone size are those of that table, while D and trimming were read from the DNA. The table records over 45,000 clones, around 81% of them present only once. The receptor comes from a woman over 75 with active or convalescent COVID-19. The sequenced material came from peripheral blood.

The CDR3 is CASSEALGEAHF. The CDR3 DNA follows: TGTGCCAGCAGTGAAGCGTTAGGGGAAGCGCATTTT. The V gene is TRBV6-1, the J gene TRBJ1-5, with a tentative D call TRBD1 (5 bases). The CDR3 consists of 12 residues. With 0 bases removed from V and 15 bases from J, the gap between germline ends came to 12 bases. Germline V CDR1 and CDR2: MNHNS, SASEGT.